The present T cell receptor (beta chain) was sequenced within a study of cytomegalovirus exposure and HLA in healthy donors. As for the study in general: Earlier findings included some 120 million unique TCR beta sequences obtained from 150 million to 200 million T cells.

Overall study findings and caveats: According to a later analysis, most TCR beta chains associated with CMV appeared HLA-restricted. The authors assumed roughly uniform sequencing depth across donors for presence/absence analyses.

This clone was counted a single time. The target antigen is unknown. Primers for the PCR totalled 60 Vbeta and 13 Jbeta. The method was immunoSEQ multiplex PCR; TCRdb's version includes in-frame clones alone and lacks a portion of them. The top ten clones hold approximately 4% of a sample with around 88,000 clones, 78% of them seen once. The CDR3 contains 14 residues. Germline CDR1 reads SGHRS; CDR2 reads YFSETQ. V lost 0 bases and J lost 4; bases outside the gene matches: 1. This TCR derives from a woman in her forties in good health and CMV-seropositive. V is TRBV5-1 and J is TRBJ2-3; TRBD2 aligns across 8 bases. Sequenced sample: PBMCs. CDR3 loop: CASSLERESDTQYF. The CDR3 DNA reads TGCGCCAGCAGCTTGGAGCGGGAGTCAGATACGCAGTATTTT.